Listed here are 14 T cell receptor beta chains from one sample, sequenced in a study of T cell responses to AZD1222 COVID-19 vaccine. Some clones are missing from TCRdb's copy, which holds only in-frame ones; the method was immunoSEQ multiplex PCR. Of about 76,000 clones in the sample, about 88% were seen once. Sample: peripheral blood, taken on day 0 of AZD1222 vaccination. These receptors were obtained from an adult in good health.

In regard to this clone: The DNA is omitted, as the CDR3 cannot be located on it reliably, and the CDR3 follows TCRdb's listing. The chain is built from TRBV27 and TRBJ2-3; the table's D call TRBD2 went unverified against the DNA. The CDR3 length is 17 residues, termini included. From germline, CDR1 is MNHEY and CDR2 SMNVEV (reference sequence). The CDR3 reads CASSFAEGSNAVGKRYF.

The table lists this clone with a count of one. The DNA of the CDR3 is TGTGCCAGCAGCGATAAAAGGACAACGAAGACCTACGAGCAGTACGTC. Its translation: CASSDKRTTKTYEQYV. The chain carries TRBV2 and TRBJ2-7; TRBD1 might be the D (5 bases). V shed 6 bases and J shed 2 bases, with 20 bases lying between them. CDR1 and CDR2 (germline): SNHLY, FYNNEI. The CDR3 runs 16 residues.

The V call is TRBV7-3, the J call TRBJ2-2; 12 bases are shared with TRBD2. CDR1 and CDR2 from the germline V gene are SGHTA and FQGTGA. The CDR3 runs 19 residues. Trimming took 1 base from V and 0 from J; bases not matched to a gene: 6. CDR3 sequence: CASSLKPSGRAANTGELFF. As DNA, the CDR3 is TGTGCCAGCAGCTTAAAGCCTAGCGGGAGGGCCGCGAACACCGGGGAGCTGTTTTTT.

The genes are TRBV20-1 and TRBJ1-5; D possibly corresponds to TRBD1 (5 bases). The CDR3 sequence is 13 residues long. CDR1 and CDR2 from the germline V gene are DFQATT and SNEGSKA (reference sequence). Trimming shortened V by 3 bases and J by 7 bases, and 13 bases separated the two germline ends. CDR3 coding DNA: TGCAGTGCTAGTAGGGGTGAATGGCAGCCCCAGCATTTT. It encodes CSASRGEWQPQHF.

V and J are TRBV15 and TRBJ1-4, with D tentatively TRBD1 (5 bases). The CDR3 spans 17 residues. Looked up from germline, CDR1 is LNHNV and CDR2 is YYDKDF (reference sequence). V gave up 0 bases and J gave up 3 bases, with 14 bases separating them. The CDR3 region has the DNA TGTGCCACCAGCAGAGATTTGGGGGTTGGGTCTAATGAAAAACTGTTTTTT. Protein product: CATSRDLGVGSNEKLFF.

The chain joins TRBV5-1 to TRBJ2-2; TRBD1 or TRBD2 may be the D gene (5 bases each). CDR3 size: 17 residues. V was shortened by 0 bases and J by 0 bases, with 12 bases between the two germline ends. Germline V gene sequence: CDR1 SGHRS, CDR2 YFSETQ. CDR3 nucleotide sequence: TGCGCCAGCAGCTTGGGTGTCCGGGACGCGAACACCGGGGAGCTGTTTTTT. Encoded protein: CASSLGVRDANTGELFF.

Written as DNA, the CDR3 is TGCGCCAGCAGCTTGGCCGGGACAGGGGGCGACACCATATATTTT. It encodes CASSLAGTGGDTIYF. The rearrangement uses TRBV5-1 and TRBJ1-3; 12 bases fit TRBD1. The CDR3 contains 15 residues. The V and J ends lost 0 bases and 8 bases, in that order; junction bases with no gene match: 3. From germline, CDR1 is SGHRS and CDR2 YFSETQ.

The chain couples TRBV28 to TRBJ1-1, with D unresolved. Germline assignment: CDR1 MDHEN and CDR2 SYDVKM. V was cut by 2 bases and J by 7 bases, with 17 bases left in between. CDR3 length: 15 amino acids. The CDR3 DNA reads as TGTGCCAGCAGTTTAAAATTAGGGAGAGCTTTTGAAGCTTTCTTT. Translation gives CASSLKLGRAFEAFF.

The genes are TRBV24-1 and TRBJ2-1; D is perhaps TRBD1 (6 bases). Trimming pared 5 bases from V and 4 bases from J, leaving 11 bases between. Germline V gene sequence: CDR1 KGHDR, CDR2 SFDVKD. The CDR3 has 14 amino acids. CDR3 sequence: CATSGRGLYNEQFF. For the CDR3, the DNA is TGTGCCACCAGTGGCAGGGGTCTTTACAATGAGCAGTTCTTC.

The genes are TRBV15 and TRBJ2-5; 11 nucleotides align to TRBD2. J was trimmed by 5 bases and V by 5 bases; bases with no gene match: 7. The CDR3 covers 15 residues. Per the germline V gene, CDR1 is LNHNV and CDR2 is YYDKDF (reference sequence). CDR3 nucleotides: TGTGCCACCAGCGGCCTAGCGGGGGGCGGGGAGACCCAGTACTTC. It yields the protein CATSGLAGGGETQYF.

The V call is TRBV7-2, the J call TRBJ1-5; no definite D call. CDR1 SGHTA and CDR2 FQGNSA come from the germline V gene. The CDR3 spans 16 residues. Between the trimmed V and J ends, which lost 1 base and 2 bases, there was a span of 12 bases. The DNA for the CDR3 is TGTGCCAGCAGCTTAGGGGGTGGCGGGGGCAATCAGCCCCAGCATTTT. It encodes CASSLGGGGGNQPQHF.

This chain links TRBV5-1 with TRBJ2-3; no clear D gene. Trimming stripped 3 bases from V and 0 bases from J, with 8 bases between. The CDR3 has 14 residues. Germline V CDR1 and CDR2: SGHRS, YFSETQ. The CDR3 loop reads CASSWSASTDTQYF. CDR3 sequence (DNA): TGCGCCAGCAGCTGGTCCGCTAGCACAGATACGCAGTATTTT.

This clone was recorded only once. The chain joins TRBV27 to TRBJ1-4; 8 positions agree with TRBD1. The V segment lost 5 bases and the J segment 3 bases; nucleotides outside the gene matches: 8. Germline values: CDR1 MNHEY, CDR2 SMNVEV (reference sequence). The CDR3 is 16 residues long. The CDR3 nucleotides are TGTGCCAGCAGTCTAAACAGGGGGTGGTCTAATGAAAAACTGTTTTTT. Amino acids: CASSLNRGWSNEKLFF.

The chain is built from TRBV7-3 and TRBJ2-7, with 9 positions matching TRBD2. This CDR3 spans 14 amino acids. The junction had 8 bases not matched to a gene; V was cut back by 5 bases and J by 6 bases. Germline CDR1 and CDR2: SGHTA and FQGTGA. The CDR3 protein is CASSPGLAPAEQYF. CDR3 DNA sequence: TGTGCCAGCAGCCCGGGACTAGCTCCTGCCGAGCAGTACTTC.